Listed here is a single TCR beta chain. This clonotype was detected only a few times. The clone's antigen remains unknown. Base-call qualities are not available, and no considerably larger clone is one nucleotide away. The data were produced on an Illumina HiSeq 1500. TCRdb's own reprocessing of the public reads used fastp at Q25 and MiXCR and kept productive beta chains. Identical CDR3 protein sequences are pooled into one entry, listed with their most common genes and DNA. A total of about 490,000 distinct CDR3 sequences appear in this sample, around 27% of them only once. The top ten hold roughly 13% of the sample. V is pared back by 5 bases and J by 4 bases, with 7 bases lying between the germline termini. The CDR1 and CDR2 encoded by the germline V gene (reference sequence) are DFQATT and SNEGSKA. Counted from cysteine to phenylalanine, this CDR3 has 11 amino acids. Only the CDR3 portion is preserved as DNA: 33 bases, with reading frame beginning at the first base.

This sample was taken from a study of T cell repertoires in cytomegalovirus infection (dated by TCRdb to between 2018 and 2021). Describing the broader study: Because public TCR beta signatures pointed to carriage of CMV infection together with the matching HLA type, the HLA type of each donor mattered for the analysis.

The paper as a whole reports these results and caveats: In the ex vivo response, HLA-C-restricted CMV-specific TCR beta clonotypes were dominant, and in two of eight donors the single most frequent clonotype came from this HLA-C-restricted group. Cumulative frequency of public TCR beta family members discriminated carriers of CMV infection plus the relevant HLA type in this cohort and an independent 352-donor cohort.

Recombination joined TRBV20-1 with TRBJ2-3, with the D gene too uncertain to name. The specimen was PBMCs. The receptor's source is a human donor in good health (CMV status not recorded). Some clones in this sample may be carry-over from other donors' samples. The CDR3 protein sequence reads: CSARRSDTQYF. The sequenced DNA is TGCAGTGCTCGACGATCAGATACGCAGTATTTT.